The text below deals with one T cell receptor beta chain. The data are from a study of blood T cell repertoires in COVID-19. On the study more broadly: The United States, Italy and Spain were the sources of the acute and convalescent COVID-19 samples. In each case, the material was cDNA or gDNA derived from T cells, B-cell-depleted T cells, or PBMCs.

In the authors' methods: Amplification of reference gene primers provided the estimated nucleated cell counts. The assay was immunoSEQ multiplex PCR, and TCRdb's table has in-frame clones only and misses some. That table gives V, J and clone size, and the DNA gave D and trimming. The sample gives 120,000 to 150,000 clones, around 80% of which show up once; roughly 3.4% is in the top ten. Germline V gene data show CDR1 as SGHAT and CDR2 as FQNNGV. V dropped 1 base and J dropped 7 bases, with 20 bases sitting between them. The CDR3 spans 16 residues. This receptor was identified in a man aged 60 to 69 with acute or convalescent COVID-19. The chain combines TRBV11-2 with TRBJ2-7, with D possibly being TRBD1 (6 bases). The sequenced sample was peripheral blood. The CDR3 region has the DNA TGTGCCAGCAGCTTAGGGGGGCTTGGCGCCTTGCGGGAGCAGTACTTC. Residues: CASSLGGLGALREQYF. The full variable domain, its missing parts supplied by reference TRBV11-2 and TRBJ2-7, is EAGVAQSPRYKIIEKRQSVAFWCNPISGHATLYWYQQILGQGPKLLIQFQNNGVVDDSQLPKDRFSAERLKGVDSTLKIQPAKLEDSAVYLCASSLGGLGALREQYFGPGTRLTVT.